This TCR beta chain was sequenced during a study of glioma-infiltrating T cells. The length of the CDR3 is 15 residues. V lost 2 bases and J lost 1, with 11 bases in between. Germline CDR1 and CDR2: MNHNY and SVGAGI (reference sequence). Whole-study results and caveats: Gliomas, especially low-grade, showed above-expected tissue-blood divergence; non-neoplastic patients showed below. Tissue and blood shared very few CDR3 sequences.

Worth noting for this clonotype: Its matching antigen is unknown.

Amplification of TCR alpha and beta CDR3 regions from RNA used iRepertoire nested multiplex PCR. Tissue mRNA or PBMC total RNA, roughly 90-450 ng, went into one-step reverse transcription and amplification. TCRdb analysed the multiplex PCR reads with MiXCR anew, one entry per CDR3 protein. The sample has around 97,000 distinct CDR3 sequences, 25% to 35% seen once. Sequencing used glioma tissue, nonneoplastic brain tissue, or PBMCs (not recorded which). The clonotype originates from a human donor with low-grade glioma or glioblastoma, undergoing nonglioma brain surgery, or in good health (not recorded which). The chain employs TRBV6-6 and TRBJ2-5; tentative D call: TRBD2 (6 bases). The CDR3 loop is CASSYGSGVQETQYF. The CDR3 region has the DNA TGTGCCAGCAGTTACGGGTCGGGGGTCCAAGAGACCCAGTACTTC.